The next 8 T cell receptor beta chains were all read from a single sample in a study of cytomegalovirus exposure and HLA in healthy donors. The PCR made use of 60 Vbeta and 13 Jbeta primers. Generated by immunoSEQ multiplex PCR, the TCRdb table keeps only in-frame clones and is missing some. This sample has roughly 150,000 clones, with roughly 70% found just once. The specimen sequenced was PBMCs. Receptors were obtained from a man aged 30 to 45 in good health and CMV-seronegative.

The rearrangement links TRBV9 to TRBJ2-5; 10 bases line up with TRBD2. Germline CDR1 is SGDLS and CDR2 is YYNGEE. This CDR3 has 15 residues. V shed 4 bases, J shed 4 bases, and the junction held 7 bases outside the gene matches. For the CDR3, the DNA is TGTGCCAGCAGCCTAACAGCGGGGGGGCGAGAGACCCAGTACTTC. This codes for CASSLTAGGRETQYF.

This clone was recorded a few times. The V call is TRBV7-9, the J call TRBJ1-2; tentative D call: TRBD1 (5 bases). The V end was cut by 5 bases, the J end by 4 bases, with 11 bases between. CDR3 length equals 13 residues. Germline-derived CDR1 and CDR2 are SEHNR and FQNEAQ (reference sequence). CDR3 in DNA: TGTGCCAGCAGCCGTGACGACAGCTATGGCTACACCTTC. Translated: CASSRDDSYGYTF.

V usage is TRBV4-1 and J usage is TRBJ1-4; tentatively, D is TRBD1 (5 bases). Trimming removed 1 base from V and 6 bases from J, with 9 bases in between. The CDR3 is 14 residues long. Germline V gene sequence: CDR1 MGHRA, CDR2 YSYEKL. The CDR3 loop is CASSQGRRDEKLFF. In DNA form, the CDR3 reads TGCGCCAGCAGCCAAGGTCGCAGGGATGAAAAACTGTTTTTT.

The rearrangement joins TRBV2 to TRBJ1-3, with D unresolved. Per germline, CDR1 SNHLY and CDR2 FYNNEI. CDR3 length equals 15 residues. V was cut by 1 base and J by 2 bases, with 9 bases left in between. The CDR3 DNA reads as TGTGCCAGCAGTGAAGATCTAGGAGCTGGAAACACCATATATTTT. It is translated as CASSEDLGAGNTIYF.

CDR3 in DNA: TGTGCCAGCAGTGAAAGAGGGGAAAAACTGTTTTTT. This translates into CASSERGEKLFF. The chain recombines TRBV6-1 with TRBJ1-4; D is unclear. The CDR3 loop spans 12 amino acids. The germline V and J ends were trimmed by 2 bases and 8 bases, with 6 bases remaining between them. CDR1 and CDR2 (germline): MNHNS, SASEGT.

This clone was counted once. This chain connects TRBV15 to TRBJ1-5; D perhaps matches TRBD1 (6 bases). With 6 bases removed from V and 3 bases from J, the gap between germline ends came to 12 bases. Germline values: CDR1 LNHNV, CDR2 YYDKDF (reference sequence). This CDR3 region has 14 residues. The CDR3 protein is CATSQGNDNQPQHF. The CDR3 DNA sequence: TGTGCCACCAGTCAGGGGAACGACAATCAGCCCCAGCATTTT.

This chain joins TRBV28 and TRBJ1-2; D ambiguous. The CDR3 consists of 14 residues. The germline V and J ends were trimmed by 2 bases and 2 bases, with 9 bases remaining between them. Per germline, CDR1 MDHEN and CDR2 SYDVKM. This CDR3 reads CASSLTAGNYGYTF. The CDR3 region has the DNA TGTGCCAGCAGTTTAACGGCGGGGAACTATGGCTACACCTTC.

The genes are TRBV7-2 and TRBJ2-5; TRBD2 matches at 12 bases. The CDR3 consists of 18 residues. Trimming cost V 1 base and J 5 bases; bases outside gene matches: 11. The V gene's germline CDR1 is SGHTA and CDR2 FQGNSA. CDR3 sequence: CASSLGLAGGPWLETQYF. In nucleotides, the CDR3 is TGTGCCAGCAGCTTAGGGCTAGCGGGAGGGCCGTGGCTGGAGACCCAGTACTTC.